Sequencing of this TCR beta chain was carried out in a study of cytomegalovirus exposure and HLA in healthy donors. At the level of the study: T cells numbering 150 million to 200 million yielded around 120 million unique TCR beta sequences in an earlier analysis.

This CDR3 comprises 15 residues. Losses at the gene ends were 2 bases for V and 2 bases for J; bases not matched to a gene: 6. Germline V gene data show CDR1 as MNHNS and CDR2 as SASEGT. With respect to this clone: No antigen is known for it.

The PCR contained 60 Vbeta and 13 Jbeta primers. The table came from immunoSEQ multiplex PCR; TCRdb's copy has only in-frame clones and leaves some out. The sample has around 100,000 clones; 74% are singletons. Findings and caveats of the study: In vitro confirmation showed three CMV-associated chains to be CMV antigen specific. Associated with cytomegalovirus, according to the listing, were 150 to 200 TCR beta chains. A missense variant in DCLRE1C was later tied to TCR beta V- and J-gene trimming.

Sequenced: PBMCs. The rearrangement links TRBV6-1 to TRBJ2-7, with 7 bases matching TRBD1. This TCR was sampled from a woman aged 40-49 years in good health and CMV-seropositive. The CDR3 loop is CASSESWTGAYEQYF. DNA for the CDR3: TGTGCCAGCAGTGAATCTTGGACAGGCGCCTACGAGCAGTACTTC.